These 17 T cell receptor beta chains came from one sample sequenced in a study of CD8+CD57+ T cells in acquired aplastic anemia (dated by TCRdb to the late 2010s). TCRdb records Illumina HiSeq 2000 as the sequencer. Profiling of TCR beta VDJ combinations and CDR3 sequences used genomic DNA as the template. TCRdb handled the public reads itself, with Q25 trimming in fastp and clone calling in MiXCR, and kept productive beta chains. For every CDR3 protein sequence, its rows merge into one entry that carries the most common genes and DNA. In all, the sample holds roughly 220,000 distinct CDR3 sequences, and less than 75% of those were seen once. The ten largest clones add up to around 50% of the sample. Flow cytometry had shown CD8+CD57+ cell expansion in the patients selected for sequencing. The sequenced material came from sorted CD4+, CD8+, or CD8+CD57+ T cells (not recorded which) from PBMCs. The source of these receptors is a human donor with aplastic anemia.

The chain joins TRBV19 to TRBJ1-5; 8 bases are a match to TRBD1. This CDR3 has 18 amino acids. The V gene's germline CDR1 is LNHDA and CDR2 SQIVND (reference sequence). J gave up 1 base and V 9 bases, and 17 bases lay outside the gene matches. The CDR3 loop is CASSSGTGTPSSNQPQHF. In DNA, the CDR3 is TGTGCCAGCAGTTCCGGGACAGGTACCCCGTCGAGCAATCAGCCCCAGCATTTT.

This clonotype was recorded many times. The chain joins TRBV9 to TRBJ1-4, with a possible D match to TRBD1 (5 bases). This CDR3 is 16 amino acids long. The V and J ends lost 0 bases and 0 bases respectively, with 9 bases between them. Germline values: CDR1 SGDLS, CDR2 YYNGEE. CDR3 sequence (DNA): TGTGCCAGCAGCGTAGGGGGGATTGCAACTAATGAAAAACTGTTTTTT. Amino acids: CASSVGGIATNEKLFF. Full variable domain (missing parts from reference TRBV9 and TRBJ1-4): DSGVTQTPKHLITATGQRVTLRCSPRSGDLSVYWYQQSLDQGLQFLIQYYNGEERAKGNILERFSAQQFPDLHSELNLSSLELGDSALYFCASSVGGIATNEKLFFGSGTQLSVL.

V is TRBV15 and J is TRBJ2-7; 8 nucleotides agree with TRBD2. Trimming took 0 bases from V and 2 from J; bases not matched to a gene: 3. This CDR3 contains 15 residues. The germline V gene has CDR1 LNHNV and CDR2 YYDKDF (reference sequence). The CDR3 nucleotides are TGTGCCACCAGCAGAGACCGGGGGGGGGCCTACGAGCAGTACTTC. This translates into CATSRDRGGAYEQYF.

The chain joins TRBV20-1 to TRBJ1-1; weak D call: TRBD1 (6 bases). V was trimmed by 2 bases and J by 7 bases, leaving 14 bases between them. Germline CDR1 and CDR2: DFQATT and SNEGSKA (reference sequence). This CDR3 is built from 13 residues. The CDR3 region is CSARRLQGREAFF. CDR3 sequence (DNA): TGCAGTGCTAGACGCTTACAGGGACGTGAAGCTTTCTTT.

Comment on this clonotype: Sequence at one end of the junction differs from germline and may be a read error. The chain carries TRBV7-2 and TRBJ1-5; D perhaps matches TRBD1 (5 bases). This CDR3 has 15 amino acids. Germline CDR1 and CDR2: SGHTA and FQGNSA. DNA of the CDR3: TGCGCCAGCAGTCTCGCGGGGACTGACAGACAGCCCCAGCATTTT. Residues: CASSLAGTDRQPQHF.

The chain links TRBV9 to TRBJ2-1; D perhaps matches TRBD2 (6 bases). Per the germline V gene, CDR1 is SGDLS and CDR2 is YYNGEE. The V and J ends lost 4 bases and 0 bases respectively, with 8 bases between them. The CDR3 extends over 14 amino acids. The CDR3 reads CASSREYSYNEQFF. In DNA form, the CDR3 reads TGTGCCAGCAGCCGGGAGTACTCCTACAATGAGCAGTTCTTC. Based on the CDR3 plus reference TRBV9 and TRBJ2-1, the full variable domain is DSGVTQTPKHLITATGQRVTLRCSPRSGDLSVYWYQQSLDQGLQFLIQYYNGEERAKGNILERFSAQQFPDLHSELNLSSLELGDSALYFCASSREYSYNEQFFGPGTRLTVL.

CDR3 sequence: CASSIRDGGNQPQHF. The CDR3 bases are TGTGCCAGTAGTATTAGGGATGGAGGCAATCAGCCCCAGCATTTT. V gene TRBV19 combines with J gene TRBJ1-5; no clear D. Looked up from germline, CDR1 is LNHDA and CDR2 is SQIVND (reference sequence). Trimming shortened V by 3 bases and J by 2 bases, and 11 bases separated the two germline ends. The CDR3 is 15 amino acids.

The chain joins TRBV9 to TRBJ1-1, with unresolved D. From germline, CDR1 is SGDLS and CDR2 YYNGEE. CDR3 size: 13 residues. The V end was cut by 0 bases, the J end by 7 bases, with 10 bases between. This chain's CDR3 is CASSVAGSGEAFF. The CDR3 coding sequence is TGTGCCAGCAGCGTAGCGGGGTCCGGTGAAGCTTTCTTT.

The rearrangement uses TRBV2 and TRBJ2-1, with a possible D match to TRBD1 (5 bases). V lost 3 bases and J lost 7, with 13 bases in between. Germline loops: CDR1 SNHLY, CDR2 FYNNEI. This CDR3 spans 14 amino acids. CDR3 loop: CASSEVYYRNEQFF. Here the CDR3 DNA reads TGTGCCAGCAGTGAGGTTTACTACAGGAATGAGCAGTTCTTC.

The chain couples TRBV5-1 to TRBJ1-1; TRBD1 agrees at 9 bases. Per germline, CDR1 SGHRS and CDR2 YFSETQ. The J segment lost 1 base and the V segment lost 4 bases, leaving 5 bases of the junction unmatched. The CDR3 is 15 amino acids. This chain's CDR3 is CASSITGQGNTEAFF. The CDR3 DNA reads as TGCGCCAGCAGCATAACGGGACAGGGGAACACTGAAGCTTTCTTT.

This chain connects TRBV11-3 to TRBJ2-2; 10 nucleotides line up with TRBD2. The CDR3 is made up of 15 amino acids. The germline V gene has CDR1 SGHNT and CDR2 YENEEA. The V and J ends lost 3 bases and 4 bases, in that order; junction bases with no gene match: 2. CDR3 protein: CASSFSGGPTGELFF. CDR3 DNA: TGTGCCAGCAGCTTTAGCGGGGGGCCCACCGGGGAGCTGTTTTTT.

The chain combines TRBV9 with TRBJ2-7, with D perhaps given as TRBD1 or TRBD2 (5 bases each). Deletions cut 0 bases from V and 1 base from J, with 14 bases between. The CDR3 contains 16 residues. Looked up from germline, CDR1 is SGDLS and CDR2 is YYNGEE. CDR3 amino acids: CASSVEGDGSSYEQYF. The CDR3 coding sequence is TGTGCCAGCAGCGTAGAAGGGGACGGTAGTTCCTACGAGCAGTACTTC.

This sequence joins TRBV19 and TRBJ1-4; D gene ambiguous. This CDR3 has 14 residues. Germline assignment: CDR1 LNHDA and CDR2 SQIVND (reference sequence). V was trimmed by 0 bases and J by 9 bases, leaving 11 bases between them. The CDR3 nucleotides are TGTGCCAGTAGTATAGACGGCGAAGCGAAAAAACTGTTTTTT. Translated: CASSIDGEAKKLFF.

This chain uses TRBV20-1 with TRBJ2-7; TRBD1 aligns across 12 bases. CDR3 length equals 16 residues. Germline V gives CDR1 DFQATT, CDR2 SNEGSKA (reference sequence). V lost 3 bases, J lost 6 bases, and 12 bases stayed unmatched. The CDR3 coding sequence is TGCAGTGCTAGCCTAACCGGGACAGGGGGCACATCCGAGCAGTACTTC. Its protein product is CSASLTGTGGTSEQYF.

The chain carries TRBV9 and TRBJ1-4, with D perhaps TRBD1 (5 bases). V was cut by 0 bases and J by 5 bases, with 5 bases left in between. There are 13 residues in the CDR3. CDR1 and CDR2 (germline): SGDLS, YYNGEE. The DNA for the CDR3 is TGTGCCAGCAGCGTAGGGACAAATGAAAAACTGTTTTTT. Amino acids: CASSVGTNEKLFF.

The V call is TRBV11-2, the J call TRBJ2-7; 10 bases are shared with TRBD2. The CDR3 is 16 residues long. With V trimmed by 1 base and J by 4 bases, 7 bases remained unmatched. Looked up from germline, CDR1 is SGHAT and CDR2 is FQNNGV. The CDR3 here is CASSLGDRTSGYEQYF. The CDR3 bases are TGTGCCAGCAGCTTAGGGGATAGGACTAGCGGATACGAGCAGTACTTC.

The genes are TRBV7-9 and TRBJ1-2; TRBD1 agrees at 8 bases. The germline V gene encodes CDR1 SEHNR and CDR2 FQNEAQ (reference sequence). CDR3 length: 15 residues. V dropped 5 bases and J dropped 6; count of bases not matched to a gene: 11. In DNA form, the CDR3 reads TGTGCCAGCAGCCCAGGACAGGGAAGGGTTGATGGCTACACCTTC. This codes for CASSPGQGRVDGYTF.